This T cell receptor (beta chain) was observed in a study of chemoradiotherapy in HPV16-positive cancers. The method was immunoSEQ multiplex PCR; TCRdb's version includes in-frame clones alone and lacks a portion of them. Of tens of thousands of clones in the sample, roughly nine tenths were seen once. In germline, CDR1 is SGDLS, CDR2 YYNGEE. The CDR3 spans 18 residues. Deletions cut 0 bases from V and 1 base from J, with 17 bases between. The genes are TRBV9 and TRBJ1-3; possible D gene TRBD1, 6 bases. This sequence was found in a human donor with HPV-associated anogenital cancer. Sequences were derived from blood, sampled from a patient who underwent chemoradiotherapy. This CDR3 is CASSVEGVPSQSGNTIYF. CDR3 DNA sequence: TGTGCCAGCAGCGTAGAGGGGGTCCCGTCGCAATCTGGAAACACCATATATTTT.